Listed here are 7 T cell receptor beta chains from one sample, sequenced in a study of human T cells and chemical hapten exposure. As for time point: patch test 3, about 24 weeks after DPC sensitization. Treatment: therapeutic diphenylcyclopropenone sensitization with weekly scalp DPC. Each CDR3 protein is one row after TCRdb ran MiXCR on the RACE reads. This sample yields tens of thousands of distinct CDR3 sequences, of which 9% to 10% are seen a single time; 16% belongs to the top ten. The source material was whole blood, sampled in connection with sensitization to the hapten diphenylcyclopropenone (DPC). The receptors stem from a woman aged 40 to 50 with alopecia areata. Some clones in this sample may be carry-over from other donors' samples.

This clonotype turned up a few times. The chain couples TRBV5-1 to TRBJ1-1, with D uncertain. V was pared by 3 bases and J by 5 bases, with 11 bases between. The CDR3 is 13 amino acids. The germline gives CDR1 SGHRS, CDR2 YFSETQ. The CDR3 nucleotides are TGCGCCAGCAGCTACGGGGTCCGGACTGAAGCTTTCTTT. Translation: CASSYGVRTEAFF.

This clonotype was seen a few times. This sequence joins TRBV6-5 and TRBJ1-5; 8 bases fit TRBD1. In germline, CDR1 is MNHEY, CDR2 SVGAGI. CDR3 length: 16 residues. Trimming cost V 2 bases and J 2 bases; bases outside gene matches: 5. CDR3 sequence reads: CASSYTGGPGNQPQHF. CDR3 DNA: TGTGCCAGCAGTTACACAGGGGGTCCGGGCAATCAGCCCCAGCATTTT.

The V and J genes are TRBV11-2 and TRBJ1-2; D unclear. The CDR3 has 13 amino acids. Germline V gene data show CDR1 as SGHAT and CDR2 as FQNNGV. Trimming removed 4 bases at V and 0 bases at J, with 6 bases between. The CDR3 DNA is TGTGCCAGCAGCTCGACTGCTAACTATGGCTACACCTTC. It encodes CASSSTANYGYTF.

As DNA, the CDR3 is TGCAGTGCTAGCGCCGGGCCGGAACATGAAAAACTGTTTTTT. Its translation: CSASAGPEHEKLFF. The gene calls are TRBV20-1 and TRBJ1-4; no firm D call. The V end was cut by 3 bases, the J end by 6 bases, with 14 bases between. Germline loops: CDR1 DFQATT, CDR2 SNEGSKA (reference sequence). This CDR3 has 14 amino acids.

This clonotype was detected only a few times. The chain uses TRBV20-1 and TRBJ1-2, with D hard to call. The CDR3 runs to 15 residues. Trimming removed 0 bases at V and 1 base at J, with 12 bases between. Germline CDR1 DFQATT, CDR2 SNEGSKA (reference sequence). The CDR3 spells CSARDPQRINYGYTF. The CDR3 nucleotides are TGCAGTGCTAGAGATCCCCAACGGATTAACTATGGCTACACCTTC.

This clonotype showed up just a few times. The V gene is TRBV9, the J gene TRBJ1-4, with D uncertain. The CDR3 is 14 residues long. Germline-derived CDR1 and CDR2 are SGDLS and YYNGEE. V gave up 3 bases and J gave up 7 bases, with 13 bases separating them. The CDR3 here is CASSDGSVVEKLFF. CDR3 DNA sequence: TGTGCCAGCAGCGACGGTTCGGTAGTTGAAAAACTGTTTTTT.

The gene calls are TRBV2 and TRBJ2-1; 7 bases map to TRBD1. The germline gives CDR1 SNHLY, CDR2 FYNNEI. V gave up 8 bases and J gave up 5 bases; unmatched junction bases: 6. This CDR3 region has 13 residues. The CDR3 coding sequence is TGTGCCAGCTGTCAGGGGGTCGACAATGAGCAGTTCTTC. It is translated as CASCQGVDNEQFF.